The sequence of this T cell receptor beta chain was determined in a study of blood T cell repertoires in COVID-19. The wider study: Material from acute and convalescent COVID-19 was sourced from the United States, Italy and Spain. The cDNA or gDNA used as material had been derived from T cells, B-cell-depleted T cells, or PBMCs.

Per the germline V gene, CDR1 is SGHRS and CDR2 is YFSETQ. The CDR3 length is 13 residues. V gave up 0 bases and J gave up 3 bases, with 7 bases separating them. Using immunoSEQ multiplex PCR, the repertoire was profiled, and TCRdb retains in-frame clones only, with some absent. The sample has 490,000 or so clones, about 88% seen once. Those who participated ranged in age from roughly 18 to 95 years and resided in 20 to 25 US areas. The study counted Cohort 3 donors as recovered given two negative PCRs, clearance, or symptom resolution. The source material was PBMCs or T cells enriched from blood (not recorded which). This chain joins TRBV5-1 and TRBJ2-7; unclear D gene. The TCR sequence derives from a woman aged 60-75 years who had recovered from COVID-19. The DNA of the CDR3 is TGCGCCAGCAGCTTGGACACCAACTACGAGCAGTACGTC. It translates to CASSLDTNYEQYV.